This T cell receptor beta chain was identified in a study of graft-versus-host responses after intestinal transplantation. Trimming cost V 5 bases and J 4 bases, with 12 bases left between them. This CDR3 spans 14 amino acids. The germline V gene has CDR1 KGHSH and CDR2 LQKENI. A word on this clone: Antigen: not known.

The method was immunoSEQ multiplex PCR; TCRdb's version includes in-frame clones alone and lacks a portion of them. Altogether under 150,000 clones are present, roughly 92% being singletons, with the ten largest covering approximately 0.17%. The chain is built from TRBV18 and TRBJ1-5; D uncertain. The sequenced sample was unstimulated CD4+ T cells sorted from spleen or lymph node cells, obtained before intestinal transplant. This TCR came from a human donor who received an intestinal transplant. The CDR3 loop reads CASSMDVRNQPQHF. The CDR3, as DNA: TGTGCCAGCTCAATGGACGTTAGGAATCAGCCCCAGCATTTT.